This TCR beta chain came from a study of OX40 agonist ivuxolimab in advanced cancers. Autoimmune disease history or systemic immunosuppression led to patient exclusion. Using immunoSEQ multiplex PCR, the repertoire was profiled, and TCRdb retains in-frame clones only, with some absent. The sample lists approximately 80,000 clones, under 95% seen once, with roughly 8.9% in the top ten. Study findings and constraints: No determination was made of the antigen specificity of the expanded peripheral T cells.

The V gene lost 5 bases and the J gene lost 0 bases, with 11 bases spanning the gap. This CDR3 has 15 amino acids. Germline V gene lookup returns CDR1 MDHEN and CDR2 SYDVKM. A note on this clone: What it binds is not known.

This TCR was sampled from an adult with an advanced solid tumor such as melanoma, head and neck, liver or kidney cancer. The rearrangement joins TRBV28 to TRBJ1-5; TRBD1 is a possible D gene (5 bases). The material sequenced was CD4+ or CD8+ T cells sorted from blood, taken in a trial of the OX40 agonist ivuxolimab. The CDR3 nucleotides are TGTGCCAGCAGTCCGGGACCTTATAGCAATCAGCCCCAGCATTTT. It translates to CASSPGPYSNQPQHF.